This is a list of T cell receptor beta chains from one sample in a study of OX40 agonist ivuxolimab in advanced cancers. Repertoires were generated with immunoSEQ multiplex PCR, while TCRdb's copy carries only in-frame clones and drops some. The sample shows more than 80,000 clones, around nine tenths of them seen only once. Sample: CD4+ or CD8+ T cells sorted from blood, taken in a trial of the OX40 agonist ivuxolimab. The source is an adult with an advanced solid tumor such as melanoma, head and neck, liver or kidney cancer. CDR3s include the opening cysteine and the closing phenylalanine or tryptophan. The D gene is left open where the match is weak. Expanded clones are given a class, and other clones once, few, many or no size at all.

CDR3 length	clone size	D gene	V gene	J gene	CDR3 protein	CDR3 DNA
15	-	TRBD2	TRBV4-3	TRBJ2-1	CASSPTGGGYNEQFF	TGCGCCAGCAGCCCTACGGGGGGGGGTTACAATGAGCAGTTCTTC
14	-	-	TRBV27	TRBJ2-2	CASSPRGDTGELFF	TGTGCCAGCAGTCCGCGGGGTGACACCGGGGAGCTGTTTTTT
14	-	-	TRBV28	TRBJ2-1	CASTKRGPGNEQFF	TGTGCCAGCACTAAAAGGGGTCCCGGCAATGAGCAGTTCTTC
16	-	-	TRBV4-3	TRBJ2-1	CASSQVWRGGYNEQFF	TGCGCCAGCAGCCAAGTCTGGAGGGGCGGCTACAATGAGCAGTTCTTC
13	-	-	TRBV11-2	TRBJ2-1	CASSLVWDNEQFF	TGTGCCAGCAGCTTAGTTTGGGACAATGAGCAGTTCTTC
12	-	-	TRBV6-9	TRBJ1-1	CASSYRGAEAFF	TGTGCCAGCAGTTACCGGGGGGCTGAAGCTTTCTTT
18	-	TRBD2	TRBV5-1	TRBJ2-1	CASSSPLRGGRDYNEQFF	TGCGCCAGCAGCTCGCCCTTGAGGGGCGGGAGGGACTACAATGAGCAGTTCTTC
15	-	-	TRBV5-4	TRBJ1-2	CASSLGSGTNYGYTF	TGTGCCAGCAGCTTGGGGTCAGGGACTAACTATGGCTACACCTTC
14	-	-	TRBV5-4	TRBJ2-5	CASSLTGQQETQYF	TGTGCCAGCAGCTTGACAGGACAACAAGAGACCCAGTACTTC
14	-	-	TRBV21-1	TRBJ1-5	CASSKRPPRQPQHF	TGTGCCAGCAGCAAACGGCCCCCGCGGCAGCCCCAGCATTTT
16	-	TRBD2	TRBV28	TRBJ2-5	CASSPQLGGGPRTQYF	TGTGCCAGCAGTCCCCAGTTGGGGGGGGGACCAAGGACCCAGTACTTC
12	-	-	TRBV27	TRBJ2-7	CASSFQGSEQYF	TGTGCCAGCAGTTTCCAGGGGAGTGAGCAGTACTTC
15	-	-	TRBV7-8	TRBJ2-1	CASDKEGPIYNEQFF	TGTGCCAGCGACAAGGAGGGACCTATTTACAATGAGCAGTTCTTC
17	-	TRBD2	TRBV28	TRBJ2-3	CASSNLAGGLEQDTQYF	TGTGCCAGCAGTAACCTAGCGGGGGGACTGGAGCAAGATACGCAGTATTTT
16	once	-	TRBV30	TRBJ2-1	CAWTKGTPSSYNEQFF	TGTGCCTGGACCAAAGGGACTCCGAGCTCCTACAATGAGCAGTTCTTC
19	-	-	TRBV7-3	TRBJ2-1	CASSLTPGVRGTGYNEQFF	TGTGCCAGCAGCTTAACGCCGGGGGTTAGGGGTACGGGATACAATGAGCAGTTCTTC
16	few	TRBD2	TRBV2	TRBJ2-7	CASSAPVLAGAYEQYF	TGTGCCAGCAGTGCTCCCGTCTTAGCGGGGGCCTACGAGCAGTACTTC
14	-	-	TRBV2	TRBJ1-5	CASSKLLEDQPQHF	TGTGCCAGCAGTAAGCTTCTAGAGGATCAGCCCCAGCATTTT
18	-	TRBD1	TRBV28	TRBJ2-2	CASSRPPGQGRNTGELFF	TGTGCCAGCAGCCGACCTCCGGGACAGGGTCGGAACACCGGGGAGCTGTTTTTT
17	-	-	TRBV7-2	TRBJ2-5	CASSPRPGLRLMETQYF	TGTGCCAGCAGCCCTAGGCCCGGACTTCGTCTTATGGAGACCCAGTACTTC
13	-	-	TRBV27	TRBJ2-2	CASQDTNTGELFF	TGTGCCAGCCAAGACACAAACACCGGGGAGCTGTTTTTT
15	-	-	TRBV29-1	TRBJ2-7	CSAHLGGGNMGEQYF	TGCAGCGCCCACCTCGGAGGGGGCAATATGGGTGAGCAGTACTTC
15	-	TRBD1	TRBV5-1	TRBJ2-1	CASSETGGKGGEQFF	TGCGCCAGCAGCGAAACAGGGGGTAAGGGTGGTGAGCAGTTCTTC
15	-	-	TRBV7-2	TRBJ1-2	CASSFGGYSNYGYTF	TGTGCCAGCAGCTTCGGGGGGTATTCCAACTATGGCTACACCTTC
17	-	-	TRBV11-3	TRBJ2-2	CASSLGVVEEATGELFF	TGTGCCAGCAGCTTAGGAGTGGTCGAGGAAGCCACCGGGGAGCTGTTTTTT
15	-	-	TRBV7-2	TRBJ2-6	CASSLGGAGANVLTF	TGTGCCAGCAGTCTCGGGGGAGCCGGGGCCAACGTCCTGACTTTC
13	-	-	TRBV7-2	TRBJ1-1	CASSTGQTSEAFF	TGTGCCAGCAGCACAGGACAGACTAGTGAAGCTTTCTTT
18	-	-	TRBV7-2	TRBJ2-7	CASSFKGTTKLTAYEQYF	TGTGCCAGCAGCTTTAAGGGAACTACTAAACTCACAGCCTACGAGCAGTACTTC
15	-	-	TRBV14	TRBJ1-2	CASSQGRQVTSGYTF	TGTGCCAGCAGCCAAGGCCGCCAGGTCACATCGGGCTACACCTTC
13	-	-	TRBV7-8	TRBJ1-1	CASSLGRNTEAFF	TGTGCCAGCAGCTTAGGCAGAAACACTGAAGCTTTCTTT
13	-	TRBD1	TRBV6-5	TRBJ2-3	CASSEGAGDTQYF	TGTGCCAGCAGTGAGGGGGCCGGAGATACGCAGTATTTT
19	-	TRBD2	TRBV7-9	TRBJ2-7	CASSLARGIGLSTHYEQYF	TGTGCCAGCAGCTTAGCGCGGGGGATTGGGCTCTCTACCCACTACGAGCAGTACTTC
15	few	TRBD1	TRBV5-4	TRBJ2-5	CASSLGQGDGETQYF	TGTGCCAGCAGCTTGGGGCAGGGGGATGGGGAGACCCAGTACTTC